These 19 T cell receptor beta chains came from one sample sequenced in a study of CD8 T cells in ankylosing spondylitis. The antigens these receptors bind are not known. General study findings and limits: Apparently characteristic of ankylosing spondylitis blood was a TCR beta motif (roughly 8 highly homologous variants).

TCRdb re-derived calls from the 5' RACE reads in MiXCR, one entry per CDR3 protein. The table records about 510,000 distinct CDR3 sequences, roughly 5.2% of them present only once. Sequenced: blood, either unsorted or a sorted T cell fraction (not recorded which). All receptors derive from a male donor with ankylosing spondylitis.

This clonotype was picked up a small number of times. The chain has TRBV7-2 and TRBJ2-7, with TRBD1 identical over 7 bases. CDR3 size: 13 residues. V trimming: 5 bases; J trimming: 5 bases; junction bases outside the gene matches: 6. CDR1 is SGHTA and CDR2 is FQGNSA in the germline V gene. This CDR3 is CASSPTGLNEQYF. In DNA form, the CDR3 reads TGTGCCAGCAGCCCGACAGGGCTCAACGAGCAGTACTTC. Combining the CDR3 with reference TRBV7-2 and TRBJ2-7 gives the whole variable domain GAGVSQSPSNKVTEKGKDVELRCDPISGHTALYWYRQSLGQGLEFLIYFQGNSAPDKSGLPSDRFSAERTGGSVSTLTIQRTQQEDSAVYLCASSPTGLNEQYFGPGTRLTVT.

This clonotype was observed many times. The chain has TRBV9 and TRBJ2-7, with D maybe TRBD2 (5 bases). The germline CDR1 and CDR2 sequences are SGDLS and YYNGEE. Trimming pared 0 bases from V and 4 bases from J, leaving 14 bases between. This CDR3 contains 15 residues. CDR3 sequence (DNA): TGTGCCAGCAGCGTAGGGGGTAGCGAGATGTACGAGCAGTACTTC. Translating gives CASSVGGSEMYEQYF. The full variable domain, in which reference TRBV9 and TRBJ2-7 provide the parts outside the CDR3, is DSGVTQTPKHLITATGQRVTLRCSPRSGDLSVYWYQQSLDQGLQFLIQYYNGEERAKGNILERFSAQQFPDLHSELNLSSLELGDSALYFCASSVGGSEMYEQYFGPGTRLTVT.

This clonotype was seen ten or more times. This chain connects TRBV7-2 to TRBJ2-5; D possibly matches TRBD1 or TRBD2 (5 bases each). V lost 2 bases, J lost 7 bases, and 11 bases lay in between. The CDR3 covers 13 residues. Looked up from germline, CDR1 is SGHTA and CDR2 is FQGNSA. CDR3 loop: CASSLRGRGTQYF. The CDR3 nucleotides are TGTGCCAGCAGCTTACGGGGAAGGGGGACCCAGTACTTC.

The V call is TRBV20-1, the J call TRBJ2-1, with 9 bases identical to TRBD2. With 3 bases clipped from V and 7 bases from J, the junction kept 4 bases outside the gene matches. The germline CDR1 and CDR2 sequences are DFQATT and SNEGSKA (reference sequence). CDR3 length: 13 amino acids. CDR3: CSARRGGLNEQFF. CDR3 DNA: TGCAGTGCTAGGCGGGGGGGTTTGAATGAGCAGTTCTTC.

V usage is TRBV20-1 and J usage is TRBJ2-6; D ambiguous. This CDR3 has 16 residues. The germline V gene has CDR1 DFQATT and CDR2 SNEGSKA (reference sequence). Trimming cost V 0 bases and J 3 bases, with 12 bases left between them. CDR3 nucleotides: TGCAGTGCTAGAGATCCGCAGGAAATTGGGGCCAACGTCCTGACTTTC. It yields the protein CSARDPQEIGANVLTF.

This clonotype was seen ten or more times. The chain joins TRBV12-3 or TRBV12-4 to TRBJ2-7; 8 bases are a match to TRBD2. The CDR3 contains 15 residues. J lost 4 bases, V lost 5 bases, and 10 bases had no gene match. The CDR3 protein is CASSPGLAGMYEQYF. The CDR3 nucleotides are TGTGCCAGCAGTCCCGGGTTAGCGGGAATGTACGAGCAGTACTTC.

This clonotype has a count of ten or more. The chain uses TRBV12-3 or TRBV12-4 and TRBJ1-6; D call uncertain. The germline V and J ends were trimmed by 5 bases and 10 bases, with 15 bases remaining between them. This CDR3 has 14 residues. CDR3 bases: TGTGCCAGCAGTCGTGACGTGACCGTCTCACCCCTCCACTTT. It yields the protein CASSRDVTVSPLHF.

The chain carries TRBV4-2 and TRBJ2-7, with D perhaps given as TRBD1 or TRBD2 (6 bases each). There are 15 residues in the CDR3. V lost 4 bases and J lost 7, with 20 bases in between. CDR1 LGHNA and CDR2 YNFKEQ come from the germline V gene. Here the CDR3 reads CASSRAGQGTGEQYF. CDR3 DNA sequence: TGTGCCAGCAGCCGAGCGGGCCAGGGGACGGGAGAGCAGTACTTC.

This clonotype appeared many times. The chain joins TRBV2 to TRBJ2-3; perhaps TRBD2 as D (6 bases). The CDR3 spans 14 residues. Deletions cut 7 bases from V and 6 bases from J, with 17 bases between. The germline gives CDR1 SNHLY, CDR2 FYNNEI. CDR3: CASKTSIGSDTQYF. The CDR3 coding sequence is TGTGCCAGCAAGACTTCTATCGGGAGTGATACGCAGTATTTT.

On this clonotype itself: A read error is possible here, since a much larger clone lies one base away. The chain has TRBV5-6 and TRBJ2-3; D ambiguous. This CDR3 comprises 13 residues. Germline-derived CDR1 and CDR2 are SGHDT and YYEEEE. The V gene lost 2 bases and the J gene lost 6 bases, with 10 bases spanning the gap. The CDR3 region has the DNA TGTGCCAGCAGCTTAATGGGCCGGGATACGCAGTATTTT. Translating gives CASSLMGRDTQYF. Variable domain in full (rest from reference TRBV5-6 and TRBJ2-3): DAGVTQSPTHLIKTRGQQVTLRCSPKSGHDTVSWYQQALGQGPQFIFQYYEEEERQRGNFPDRFSGHQFPNYSSELNVNALLLGDSALYLCASSLMGRDTQYFGPGTRLTVL.

This clonotype was observed at least ten times. The chain uses TRBV10-3 and TRBJ1-1; D not certain. V shed 4 bases and J shed 5 bases, with 11 bases lying between them. Germline CDR1 ENHRY, CDR2 SYGVKD. The CDR3 extends over 13 amino acids. The CDR3 DNA is TGTGCCATCAGTGGGACGGGGATGACTGAAGCTTTCTTT. Amino acids: CAISGTGMTEAFF.

This clonotype was detected ten times or more. V gene TRBV7-8 combines with J gene TRBJ2-1; 7 bases map to TRBD2. The germline CDR1 and CDR2 sequences are SGHVS and FQNEAQ. J lost 3 bases, V lost 1 base, and 6 bases had no gene match. The CDR3 is made up of 16 amino acids. The CDR3 bases are TGTGCCAGCAGCTTAGAGGCGGGAGTTTTCTACAATGAGCAGTTCTTC. This encodes CASSLEAGVFYNEQFF.

This chain uses TRBV28 with TRBJ2-1; the D is unclear. V dropped 5 bases and J dropped 11 bases, with 13 bases sitting between them. Germline CDR1 and CDR2: MDHEN and SYDVKM. The CDR3 runs 12 residues. This CDR3 is CASSTRRIQQFF. CDR3 bases: TGTGCCAGCAGTACTCGCCGGATTCAGCAGTTCTTC. The whole variable domain, remainder taken from reference TRBV28 and TRBJ2-1, is DVKVTQSSRYLVKRTGEKVFLECVQDMDHENMFWYRQDPGLGLRLIYFSYDVKMKEKGDIPEGYSVSREKKERFSLILESASTNQTSMYLCASSTRRIQQFFGPGTRLTVL.

This clonotype was detected ten times or more. The V call is TRBV7-3, the J call TRBJ1-1; the D gene is possibly TRBD1 (5 bases). The CDR3 totals 13 residues. Germline CDR1 SGHTA, CDR2 FQGTGA. Trimming removed 0 bases from V and 4 bases from J, with 6 bases in between. The CDR3 DNA follows: TGTGCCAGCAGCTTAACAGGGACCACTGAAGCTTTCTTT. Its protein product is CASSLTGTTEAFF.

Many counts were recorded for this clonotype. The chain joins TRBV29-1 to TRBJ2-2; the D gene is possibly TRBD2 (6 bases). CDR3 size: 14 residues. Per germline, CDR1 SQVTM and CDR2 ANQGSEA. Trimming left V 0 bases short and J 5 bases short, with 10 bases between. The CDR3 DNA sequence: TGCAGCGTTGAAGATACGGGGAGGACCGGGGAGCTGTTTTTT. Amino acid sequence: CSVEDTGRTGELFF.

The rearrangement joins TRBV7-3 to TRBJ2-2; 7 bases align to TRBD2. This CDR3 contains 14 residues. CDR1 is SGHTA, CDR2 FQGTGA, per germline. V lost 1 base, J lost 7 bases, and 3 bases stayed unmatched. CDR3 sequence (DNA): TGTGCCAGCAGCTTAAGGCGGGGGAACGGGGAGCTGTTTTTT. The encoded protein is CASSLRRGNGELFF.

This clonotype was counted ten times or more. The chain couples TRBV5-1 to TRBJ2-1, with TRBD1 matching over 7 bases. Trimming cost V 4 bases and J 5 bases; bases outside gene matches: 12. Germline V gives CDR1 SGHRS, CDR2 YFSETQ. The CDR3 runs to 16 residues. CDR3 bases: TGCGCCAGCAGCACCCCTGGGGGACAGATAGACAATGAGCAGTTCTTC. Protein sequence: CASSTPGGQIDNEQFF.

This clonotype was seen a handful of times. The chain's CDR3 is CSARSEEVKAEAFF. The CDR3 DNA is TGCAGTGCTAGGTCGGAGGAGGTCAAGGCTGAAGCTTTCTTT. V and J are TRBV20-1 and TRBJ1-1; unclear D gene. The germline V gene encodes CDR1 DFQATT and CDR2 SNEGSKA (reference sequence). The V gene lost 3 bases and the J gene lost 6 bases, with 17 bases spanning the gap. The CDR3 length is 14 residues.

This clonotype was seen many times. The chain has TRBV7-2 and TRBJ2-7; D may be TRBD1 (5 bases). The germline CDR1 and CDR2 sequences are SGHTA and FQGNSA. The CDR3 sequence is 14 residues long. The V end lost 5 bases, the J end lost 2 bases, and 13 bases lay between the germline ends. As DNA, the CDR3 is TGTGCCAGCAGCACCCGACAGAGTCCCTACGAGCAGTACTTC. Its translation is CASSTRQSPYEQYF.